This T cell receptor (beta chain) appears in the sequencing data of a study of blood T cell repertoires in COVID-19 (dated by TCRdb to 2018 to 2021). A note on the overall study: Collaborator samples came from the United States, Italy and Spain and covered acute and convalescent phases of COVID-19. Where HLA class I and class II types were available, the types were taken from metadata supplied by the sample provider, not from assay-based typing. The repertoires were made available in a free public database intended to serve as a resource for research on the immune response to SARS-CoV-2. The material from the prospective study consisted of cDNA or gDNA derived from T cells, B-cell-depleted T cells, or PBMCs. The samples were drawn from the first 160 participants of the ongoing ImmuneRACE study and from under 1,500 subjects provided by 6 global collaborators. Subjects who had been exposed to COVID-19, were actively infected with it, or had recovered from it provided the deeply sampled blood TCRbeta repertoires that made up the dataset. Nearly every sample came with metadata listing a de-identified subject ID, COVID-19 status, age in years and sex. General conclusions and limits of the study: The amount of clinical and demographic metadata varied by source and participant and was provided uncurated.

TCRbeta CDR3 regions were amplified from genomic DNA by means of the immunoSEQ Assay, a bias-controlled multiplex PCR. The study's own analysis went as follows. The number of nucleated cells in each sample was estimated by amplification of reference gene primers within the assay. To quantify the absolute abundance of each unique TCRbeta CDR3 rearrangement, sequence reads were collapsed and filtered. For each sample, productive Simpson clonality was calculated by taking the square root of Simpson's diversity index across productive rearrangements. In TCRdb, the immuneACCESS table is reduced to in-frame sequences with V and J assigned. These tables do not hold every clone; where another copy was compared, an unresolved V gene accounts for under half, and the others remain unexplained. V, J and clone size are taken as reported in that table, and D and trimming were inferred from the DNA itself. Within this sample are roughly 200,000 clones, with about 84% of them counted one time only. Of the sample, around 7.8% falls within the top ten clones.

At one collaborating source in Seattle, patients were enrolled during active infection and were followed longitudinally through the course of disease. Each collaborating institution followed its own protocols to collect whole blood in K2EDTA tubes. For TCRbeta analysis, collaborators shipped samples in one of three forms: frozen whole blood, isolated PBMCs, or DNA extracted from either of those sample types. The germline V gene encodes CDR1 SEHNR and CDR2 FQNEAQ (reference sequence). The CDR3 runs 18 residues from the cysteine to the phenylalanine. Only CDR3 DNA remains: 54 bases, in frame from the first base. Germline trimming: 5 bases from V, 5 bases from J; junction bases outside gene matches: 18. Remarks on this clone: Its recognized antigen is unknown. Per-base qualities were not stored, and no clone one base away is much larger.

The receptor chain draws on TRBV7-9 and TRBJ1-2, and 9 junctional nucleotides match TRBD1. This TCR was recovered from an elderly woman with COVID-19, enrolled during active disease. The sequencing input was peripheral blood. The DNA sequence follows: TGTGCCAGCAGCCCTCCCGGGACAGGGTTTGCGGGAGGGTATGGCTACACCTTC. Translated, this is CASSPPGTGFAGGYGYTF.